Presented here are 9 T cell receptor beta chains from one specimen sequenced in a study of cytomegalovirus exposure and HLA in healthy donors. The PCR employed 60 Vbeta primers together with 13 Jbeta primers. Generated by immunoSEQ multiplex PCR, the TCRdb table keeps only in-frame clones and is missing some. The table includes some 150,000 clones, approximately 80% detected once. The sample consisted of PBMCs. These receptors all stem from a woman aged 50 to 65 in good health and CMV-seropositive.

This chain joins TRBV21-1 and TRBJ1-4; the D call in the table, TRBD1, was not verified against the DNA. TRBV21-1 is recorded as a pseudogene. This CDR3 has 17 amino acids. The CDR3 bases are TGTGCCAGCAGCTCGCCCTATTTGGGCGCAACTAATGAAAAACTGTTTTTT. It is translated as CASSSPYLGATNEKLFF.

This sequence joins TRBV4-1 and TRBJ1-4; no clear D gene. Trimming took off 0 bases at V and 5 bases at J, with 13 bases between the two ends. The CDR3 spans 16 residues. Germline V gene sequence: CDR1 MGHRA, CDR2 YSYEKL. As DNA, the CDR3 is TGCGCCAGCAGCCAAGAGCAACTAGACGGGAATGAAAAACTGTTTTTT. The encoded protein is CASSQEQLDGNEKLFF.

This clone was observed once. The rearrangement uses TRBV27 and TRBJ1-2; 8 bases are shared with TRBD1. V was clipped by 8 bases and J by 3 bases; unmatched bases: 5. The CDR3 totals 13 residues. CDR1 is MNHEY and CDR2 is SMNVEV in the germline V gene (reference sequence). CDR3 residues: CASFGQGDYGYTF. The CDR3 bases are TGTGCCAGCTTTGGACAGGGCGACTATGGCTACACCTTC.

This chain joins TRBV29-1 and TRBJ2-1; 9 bases fit TRBD1. The length of the CDR3 is 13 residues. Trimming cost V 7 bases and J 7 bases; bases outside gene matches: 8. Germline loops: CDR1 SQVTM, CDR2 ANQGSEA. CDR3 in DNA: TGCAGCGGCGGGACAGGGAGTTTAAATGAGCAGTTCTTC. This gives the protein CSGGTGSLNEQFF.

The V call is TRBV19, the J call TRBJ1-2, with TRBD1 identical over 8 bases. Germline CDR1 reads LNHDA; CDR2 reads SQIVND (reference sequence). The CDR3 has 13 residues. V lost 6 bases, J lost 4 bases, and 4 bases stayed unmatched. CDR3 amino acids: CASREQGVYGYTF. The CDR3 nucleotides are TGTGCCAGTAGAGAACAGGGGGTCTATGGCTACACCTTC.

This chain links TRBV5-4 with TRBJ2-2, with TRBD1 matching over 9 bases. J gave up 6 bases and V 3 bases, and 6 bases lay outside the gene matches. The CDR3 length is 15 residues. Germline V gene data show CDR1 as SGHNT and CDR2 as YYREEE (reference sequence). In DNA form, the CDR3 reads TGTGCCAGCAGCTGGACAGGGGCCCGGGCCGGGGAGCTGTTTTTT. Translating it yields CASSWTGARAGELFF. The full variable domain, with the rest looked up from reference TRBV5-4 and TRBJ2-2, is ETGVTQSPTHLIKTRGQQVTLRCSSQSGHNTVSWYQQALGQGPQFIFQYYREEENGRGNFPPRFSGLQFPNYSSELNVNALELDDSALYLCASSWTGARAGELFFGEGSRLTVL.

The gene calls are TRBV25-1 and TRBJ2-1; a weak D match, TRBD2 (6 bases). This CDR3 has 15 residues. The V and J ends lost 3 bases and 6 bases respectively, with 15 bases between them. Germline lookup yields CDR1 MGHDK and CDR2 SYGVNS. CDR3 amino acids: CASSDPTRGTNEQFF. The DNA of the CDR3 is TGTGCCAGCAGTGACCCAACCCGGGGGACCAATGAGCAGTTCTTC.

V usage is TRBV6-1 and J usage is TRBJ1-4; possible D gene TRBD1, 6 bases. Germline V gene lookup returns CDR1 MNHNS and CDR2 SASEGT. The CDR3 has 13 amino acids. V shed 7 bases and J shed 13 bases, with 19 bases lying between them. CDR3 bases: TGTGCCAGCACCCTAAGAGGGGTCAGGGGACTGTTTTTT. Translated: CASTLRGVRGLFF.

The chain links TRBV7-2 to TRBJ1-6; D unresolved. This CDR3 has 14 amino acids. The germline CDR1 and CDR2 sequences are SGHTA and FQGNSA. With 4 bases removed from V and 10 bases from J, the gap between germline ends came to 14 bases. CDR3 nucleotide sequence: TGTGCCAGCAGCTCTGGCGGGGTCGGCTCACCCCTCCACTTT. Amino acid sequence: CASSSGGVGSPLHF.